The rows below give T cell receptor beta chains drawn from one sample of a study of T cells in Graves' hyperthyroidism and ophthalmopathy. One entry per CDR3 protein results from TCRdb running MiXCR on the multiplex PCR reads. The sample includes a few hundred thousand distinct CDR3 sequences, roughly 15% of them seen just once. The specimen was blood. Every receptor here comes from a woman aged 55 to 70 with Graves' ophthalmopathy. Each CDR3 is given with its conserved first and last residue. D genes are given only for firm matches. Not every row has a clone size; where given, it reads once, few, many or a size class.

j_call,v_call,clone_size,d_call,cdr3_nt,cdr3_aa
TRBJ2-1,TRBV7-2,many,TRBD1,TGTGCCAGCAGCTTAGGGGGGCAGGGGGTACGCAATGAGCAGTTCTTC,CASSLGGQGVRNEQFF
TRBJ2-1,TRBV2,many,-,TGTGCCAGCAGTGGGCTTTTGCGGAGCTCCTACAATGAGCAGTTCTTC,CASSGLLRSSYNEQFF
TRBJ2-2,TRBV19,few,TRBD2,TGTGCCAGTAGTATGTGGGCTAGCGGCTACACCGGGGAGCTGTTTTTT,CASSMWASGYTGELFF
TRBJ1-1,TRBV28,few,TRBD1,TGTGCCAGCAGTTTTTGGGGACAGGGACCGAACACTGAAGCTTTCTTT,CASSFWGQGPNTEAFF
TRBJ2-2,TRBV7-2,many,-,TGTGCCAGCAGCTTGGTGAGGGGAACCGGGGAGCTGTTTTTT,CASSLVRGTGELFF
TRBJ2-1,TRBV29-1,few,TRBD1,TGCAGCGTCGACAGGGGAGGCACACACAATGAGCAGTTCTTC,CSVDRGGTHNEQFF
TRBJ2-7,TRBV27,many,-,TGTGCCAGCAGTTTAGCGGACAGCTCCTACGAGCAGTACTTC,CASSLADSSYEQYF
TRBJ2-1,TRBV7-9,few,-,TGTGCCAGCACCTGGCGGGCCGGGGGTGAAGGGAAGCAGTTCTTC,CASTWRAGGEGKQFF
TRBJ2-7,TRBV18,many,-,TGTGCCAGCTCACCTGATCAGCAGAGCTACGAGCAGTACTTC,CASSPDQQSYEQYF
TRBJ1-3,TRBV6-1,few,-,TGTGCCAGCAGCTCTGCCAAGGGGGCTGGAAACACCATATATTTT,CASSSAKGAGNTIYF
TRBJ2-2,TRBV6-1,many,TRBD1,TGTGCCAGCACGGGCAGGGGGTCGCACACCGGGGAGCTGTTTTTT,CASTGRGSHTGELFF
TRBJ2-5,TRBV9,few,-,TGTGCCAGCAGCGTAGGACAAGGAACAGAGACCCAGTACTTC,CASSVGQGTETQYF
TRBJ1-6,TRBV20-1,-,TRBD1,TGCAGTGCTCTTTTGGGGACAGGTGGGACTTCACCCCTCCACTTT,CSALLGTGGTSPLHF
TRBJ2-7,TRBV5-1,many,-,TGCGCCAGCAGCTTGGGTAGGGACGTCGAGCAGTACTTC,CASSLGRDVEQYF
TRBJ2-7,TRBV28,many,TRBD1,TGCGCCAGCAGCCCGGGACAGGGGGTTGGCTACGAGCAGTACTTC,CASSPGQGVGYEQYF
TRBJ2-6,TRBV7-3,many,-,TGTGCCAGCAGCCCTCATTCTGGGGCCAACGTCCTGACTTTC,CASSPHSGANVLTF
TRBJ2-7,TRBV20-1,many,-,TGCAGTGCTAGGATGGGAGAGCAGCAGTACTTC,CSARMGEQQYF
TRBJ2-1,TRBV28,-,TRBD2,TGTGCCAGCAAACCGGGACTAGCGGCTTCGGATGAGCAGTTCTTC,CASKPGLAASDEQFF
TRBJ2-2,TRBV6-1,-,-,TGTGCCAGTGTACAGGTTCGCTTCACCGGGGAGCTGTTTTTT,CASVQVRFTGELFF
TRBJ2-3,TRBV7-9,many,-,TGTGCCAGCAGCTTAGCCCACTACACAGATACGCAGTATTTT,CASSLAHYTDTQYF
TRBJ1-2,TRBV19,few,TRBD1,TGTGCCAGTAGTGACAGGGGTCGGGGCTACACCTTC,CASSDRGRGYTF
TRBJ2-1,TRBV7-8,-,-,TGTGCCAGCAGCCCCGATACGACTAACCTTTACAATGAGCAGTTCTTC,CASSPDTTNLYNEQFF
TRBJ2-3,TRBV20-1,few,-,TGCAGTGCTATCGGGAGAACCACAGATACGCAGTATTTT,CSAIGRTTDTQYF
TRBJ2-3,TRBV12-3/TRBV12-4,few,-,TGTGCCAGTGGGCCAGGGGAAGGGGACACAGATACGCAGTATTTT,CASGPGEGDTDTQYF
TRBJ2-7,TRBV5-1,many,TRBD1,TGCGCCAGCAACCGGGACAGGACCTCCTACGAGCAGTACTTC,CASNRDRTSYEQYF
TRBJ2-5,TRBV5-4,few,-,TGTGCCAGCAGCTCCTACCCCAGGGAAGAGACCCAGTACTTC,CASSSYPREETQYF
TRBJ1-1,TRBV20-1,few,-,TGCAGTGCTAGCCACCGGGGCCGAGAAGCTTTCTTT,CSASHRGREAFF
TRBJ1-5,TRBV28,many,-,TGTGCCAGCAGCCCTCCCTGGGGCAGGACGAACAGACAGCCCCAGCATTTT,CASSPPWGRTNRQPQHF
TRBJ2-7,TRBV28,many,-,TGTGCCAGCAGTACAATGGGGGCCTATCAATACGAGCAGTACTTC,CASSTMGAYQYEQYF
TRBJ2-7,TRBV13,many,TRBD2,TGTGCCAGCAGCTCCTTAGCGGGTTACGCCTACGAGCAGTACTTC,CASSSLAGYAYEQYF
TRBJ2-7,TRBV5-1,few,TRBD2,TGCGCCAGCAGCCCGGGACTAGCGGGAAAGGGAGAGATCCGCGAGCAGTACTTC,CASSPGLAGKGEIREQYF
TRBJ1-6,TRBV28,few,TRBD1,TGTGCCAGCAGTTTCGGGACAGGGAGTCGGGATTCACCCCTCCACTTT,CASSFGTGSRDSPLHF
TRBJ2-1,TRBV20-1,few,TRBD2,TGCAGTGCTAGAGTACTAGCGGGAGCAAGGGAGCAGTTCTTC,CSARVLAGAREQFF
TRBJ2-1,TRBV28,many,TRBD1,TGTGCCAGCAGTTTATCAGGGGGCAATGAGCAGTTCTTC,CASSLSGGNEQFF
TRBJ2-2,TRBV7-2,many,-,TGTGCCAGCAGCTTACGAAAAAACACCGGGGAGCTGTTTTTT,CASSLRKNTGELFF
TRBJ2-4,TRBV11-2,many,-,TGTGCCAGCAGCTTAGTGGGTGGAGCCAAAAACATTCAGTACTTC,CASSLVGGAKNIQYF
TRBJ1-1,TRBV28,many,-,TGTGCCAGCAGTTTTGACGCTGCGACTGAAGCTTTCTTT,CASSFDAATEAFF
TRBJ1-1,TRBV19,many,-,TGTGCCAGTAAGACAGGATTGAACACTGAAGCTTTCTTT,CASKTGLNTEAFF
TRBJ2-1,TRBV30,many,-,TGTGCCTGGAGGTATAGTCAGGAGCAGTTCTTC,CAWRYSQEQFF
TRBJ2-5,TRBV11-2,few,TRBD2,TGTGCCAGCAGCTTAAGCCTAGCGGGAGGGGGGCAAGAGACCCAGTACTTC,CASSLSLAGGGQETQYF
TRBJ2-3,TRBV19,many,TRBD1,TGTGCCAGTAGTCCCGACAGGGGAGACACAGATACGCAGTATTTT,CASSPDRGDTDTQYF
TRBJ2-7,TRBV30,-,-,TGTGCCTGGAGTGTTAGACTGAGCGGATACTACTCCTACGAGCAGTACTTC,CAWSVRLSGYYSYEQYF
TRBJ2-7,TRBV4-1,-,-,TGCGCCAGCAGCCGAGAAACTAGGTACGAGCAGTACTTC,CASSRETRYEQYF
TRBJ2-3,TRBV30,many,TRBD2,TGTGCCTGGAGTGTCGGAGTGGTAGCGGGAGAAGATACGCAGTATTTT,CAWSVGVVAGEDTQYF
TRBJ2-1,TRBV20-1,many,-,TGCAGTGCTAGATATGGGGGGAAAAATGAGCAGTTCTTC,CSARYGGKNEQFF
TRBJ2-2,TRBV28,many,TRBD1,TGTGCCAGCAGCTTAGGGGGCACGAACACCGGGGAGCTGTTTTTT,CASSLGGTNTGELFF
TRBJ2-2,TRBV28,many,TRBD2,TGTGCCAGCAGTCAGTCCGGACTAGCGGATAACACCGGGGAGCTGTTTTTT,CASSQSGLADNTGELFF
TRBJ2-1,TRBV7-3,few,TRBD2,TGTGCCAGCAGCCCGGGACTAGCAAGTGAGCAGTTCTTC,CASSPGLASEQFF
TRBJ2-1,TRBV12-3/TRBV12-4,few,-,TGTGCCAGCAGTTTTGGGGGAGCTAGCCGTGAGCAGTTCTTC,CASSFGGASREQFF
TRBJ2-1,TRBV9,-,-,TGTGCCAGCAGCGTAGCTGGTAGCCCGTACAATGAGCAGTTCTTC,CASSVAGSPYNEQFF
TRBJ2-7,TRBV7-9,many,-,TGTGCCAGCAGCCTTGGACACGACTACGAGCAGTACTTC,CASSLGHDYEQYF
TRBJ2-7,TRBV28,many,TRBD1,TGTGCCAGCAGCGGACAGGAGACCTACGAGCAGTACTTC,CASSGQETYEQYF
TRBJ1-6,TRBV10-3,-,TRBD1,TGTGCCATCAGTGATGGACAGGGTATCGATTCACCCCTCCACTTT,CAISDGQGIDSPLHF
TRBJ2-5,TRBV28,many,TRBD1,TGTGCCAGCAGTTTGGGTGCCGGGACAGGGGGCCTGGAGACCCAGTACTTC,CASSLGAGTGGLETQYF
TRBJ2-3,TRBV6-1,many,-,TGTGCCAGCAACCGTCTCGGGAGTTCCACAGATACGCAGTATTTT,CASNRLGSSTDTQYF
TRBJ2-3,TRBV20-1,many,-,TGCAGTGCTAGAGATCCAGCCTATACGCAGTATTTT,CSARDPAYTQYF